This section outlines one TCR beta chain sequence together with its context. Its target is unknown. This specimen comes from a study of siplizumab effects on memory and regulatory T cells. General study findings and limits: Siplizumab produced a significant drop in alloreactive sequences attributable to unstimulated CD4+ memory cells.

Sequencing used immunoSEQ multiplex PCR; TCRdb keeps in-frame clones, though not all of them. The sample holds 70,000 to 95,000 clones; 90% are singletons and the top ten take about 15%. This receptor was obtained from a human donor in good health. The specimen sequenced was CD4+ T cells sorted from blood.

The CDR3 loop is CASSGDSAIYGYTF. The DNA for the CDR3 is TGTGCCAGCAGTGGTGACTCAGCGATCTATGGCTACACCTTC. The rearrangement uses TRBV6-1 and TRBJ1-2; D is unresolved. The CDR3 extends over 14 amino acids. V was trimmed by 4 bases and J by 4 bases, leaving 13 bases between them. The germline CDR1 and CDR2 sequences are MNHNS and SASEGT.